Shown below are 26 T cell receptor beta chains from a single sample sequenced in a study of T cell responses to AZD1222 COVID-19 vaccine. TCRdb's table, derived via immunoSEQ multiplex PCR, lists solely in-frame clones and lacks some. Among 100,000 to 120,000 clones listed, roughly 88% were seen once. Sequencing was performed on peripheral blood, taken on day 0 of AZD1222 vaccination. The receptors were sampled from an adult in good health.

The J gene is TRBJ2-5, the V gene TRBV7-8; TRBD2 agrees at 11 bases. Germline lookup yields CDR1 SGHVS and CDR2 FQNEAQ. The V and J ends lost 2 bases and 3 bases, in that order; junction bases with no gene match: 5. CDR3 length: 16 amino acids. CDR3 sequence (DNA): TGTGCCAGCAGCTTATGGCTAGCGGGAGGAGAAGAGACCCAGTACTTC. It yields the protein CASSLWLAGGEETQYF.

The rearrangement links TRBV6-4 to TRBJ2-2; D is possibly TRBD2 (5 bases). This CDR3 region has 15 residues. V was trimmed by 0 bases and J by 7 bases, leaving 12 bases between them. CDR1 and CDR2 (germline): MRHNA, SNTAGT. The CDR3 DNA sequence: TGTGCCAGCAGTGACTCGAGTAGCGCCGGCGGGGAGCTGTTTTTT. Encoded protein: CASSDSSSAGGELFF.

Only one count was recorded for this clone. This chain connects TRBV6-2 or TRBV6-3 to TRBJ2-7; the D call may be TRBD1 or TRBD2 (5 bases each). Trimming removed 2 bases at V and 0 bases at J, with 23 bases between. Looked up from germline, CDR1 is MNHEY and CDR2 is SVGEGT. The CDR3 spans 19 residues. The CDR3 reads CASSYPGPGLGLSSYEQYF. The CDR3 DNA follows: TGTGCCAGCAGTTACCCGGGGCCAGGTCTGGGTCTAAGCTCCTACGAGCAGTACTTC.

The chain employs TRBV7-9 and TRBJ1-2; 9 positions match TRBD1. Germline V gene data show CDR1 as SEHNR and CDR2 as FQNEAQ (reference sequence). The CDR3 spans 13 residues. Unmatched junction bases numbered 2, after V lost 4 bases and J lost 5 bases. The CDR3 DNA reads TGTGCCAGCAGCTCCGACAGGGGGTATGGCTACACCTTC. It yields the protein CASSSDRGYGYTF.

The chain recombines TRBV18 with TRBJ1-4; no firm D call. The ends were cut back, 3 bases at V and 5 bases at J, with 10 bases in the middle. From germline, CDR1 is KGHSH and CDR2 LQKENI. This CDR3 has 14 amino acids. CDR3 nucleotide sequence: TGTGCCAGCTCACCGAGGCCCGAGAATGAAAAACTGTTTTTT. Amino acids: CASSPRPENEKLFF.

The genes are TRBV7-9 and TRBJ1-1, with a possible D match to TRBD1 (5 bases). CDR1 SEHNR and CDR2 FQNEAQ come from the germline V gene (reference sequence). This CDR3 spans 15 amino acids. V lost 5 bases to trimming and J lost 1 base, with 14 bases between them. DNA of the CDR3: TGTGCCAGCAGCAAGTGGGGCCGAGAGAACACTGAAGCTTTCTTT. The encoded protein is CASSKWGRENTEAFF. The whole variable domain, remainder taken from reference TRBV7-9 and TRBJ1-1, is DTGVSQNPRHKITKRGQNVTFRCDPISEHNRLYWYRQTLGQGPEFLTYFQNEAQLEKSRLLSDRFSAERPKGSFSTLEIQRTEQGDSAMYLCASSKWGRENTEAFFGQGTRLTVV.

J is TRBJ2-1 and V is TRBV18; TRBD2 is a possible D gene (5 bases). Germline assignment: CDR1 KGHSH and CDR2 LQKENI. V shed 3 bases and J shed 3 bases, with 12 bases lying between them. There are 15 residues in the CDR3. CDR3 DNA sequence: TGTGCCAGCTCACCGGATCGAGGGCACTACAATGAGCAGTTCTTC. Its protein is CASSPDRGHYNEQFF.

This clone was observed a handful of times. The chain has TRBV18 and TRBJ1-5, with D possibly being TRBD1 (5 bases). The germline gives CDR1 KGHSH, CDR2 LQKENI. V was trimmed by 3 bases and J by 3 bases, leaving 9 bases between them. The CDR3 runs to 14 residues. The CDR3 protein is CASSPGTPNQPQHF. The CDR3 DNA reads TGTGCCAGCTCACCTGGGACCCCCAATCAGCCCCAGCATTTT.

A note on this clone: One end of the junction does not line up with germline, which may come from a read error. This rearrangement joins TRBV28 to TRBJ1-5; 9 positions match TRBD1. The CDR3 extends over 12 amino acids. Germline V gene lookup returns CDR1 MDHEN and CDR2 SYDVKM. The CDR3 nucleotides read TGTGCCAGCAGTCCAATAAGGGACAGGGAGTATTTT. Its translation is CASSPIRDREYF.

The chain has TRBV27 and TRBJ2-1, with 10 positions matching TRBD1. In germline, CDR1 is MNHEY, CDR2 SMNVEV (reference sequence). This CDR3 comprises 14 residues. J lost 4 bases, V lost 6 bases, and 3 bases had no gene match. CDR3 residues: CASRPGQGYNEQFF. CDR3 bases: TGTGCCAGCAGACCGGGACAGGGGTACAATGAGCAGTTCTTC.

This clone was counted once. The chain recombines TRBV28 with TRBJ1-1, with a possible D match to TRBD1 (6 bases). Germline values: CDR1 MDHEN, CDR2 SYDVKM. There are 12 residues in the CDR3. V was cut by 5 bases and J by 5 bases, with 9 bases left in between. DNA for the CDR3: TGTGCCAGCAGTGGAGGGACAACTGAAGCTTTCTTT. This gives the protein CASSGGTTEAFF. Combining the CDR3 with reference TRBV28 and TRBJ1-1 gives the whole variable domain DVKVTQSSRYLVKRTGEKVFLECVQDMDHENMFWYRQDPGLGLRLIYFSYDVKMKEKGDIPEGYSVSREKKERFSLILESASTNQTSMYLCASSGGTTEAFFGQGTRLTVV.

V and J are TRBV12-3 or TRBV12-4 and TRBJ1-3; 7 bases agree with TRBD1. Germline trimming cut 5 bases from V and 11 bases from J; bases unmatched to any gene: 9. The CDR3 sequence is 13 residues long. Here the CDR3 reads CASSPDRRWAIYF. Written as DNA, the CDR3 is TGTGCCAGCAGTCCGGACAGGCGGTGGGCCATATATTTT.

The J gene is TRBJ2-3, the V gene TRBV2; TRBD1 matches at 9 bases. V was pared by 11 bases and J by 2 bases, with 11 bases of the junction left unmatched. The CDR3 is 15 residues long. Germline lookup yields CDR1 SNHLY and CDR2 FYNNEI. The CDR3 coding sequence is TGTGCCGGCGGCGGGGACAGGGAACTCACAGATACGCAGTATTTT. It specifies CAGGGDRELTDTQYF.

The rearrangement joins TRBV28 to TRBJ1-1; D is unclear. The V end lost 6 bases, the J end lost 4 bases, and 18 bases lay between the germline ends. Per germline, CDR1 MDHEN and CDR2 SYDVKM. This CDR3 has 15 residues. The chain's CDR3 is CASSLGPRRGTEAFF. The CDR3 DNA follows: TGTGCCAGCAGCCTCGGTCCACGGCGGGGCACTGAAGCTTTCTTT. The whole variable domain, remainder taken from reference TRBV28 and TRBJ1-1, is DVKVTQSSRYLVKRTGEKVFLECVQDMDHENMFWYRQDPGLGLRLIYFSYDVKMKEKGDIPEGYSVSREKKERFSLILESASTNQTSMYLCASSLGPRRGTEAFFGQGTRLTVV.

The chain joins TRBV7-9 to TRBJ2-1; 7 positions match TRBD1. V gave up 4 bases and J gave up 7 bases; unmatched junction bases: 13. Germline V gene data show CDR1 as SEHNR and CDR2 as FQNEAQ (reference sequence). The CDR3 runs to 16 residues. This chain's CDR3 is CASSSPPSTGWNEQFF. The CDR3 DNA follows: TGTGCCAGCAGCTCCCCCCCCTCGACAGGGTGGAATGAGCAGTTCTTC.

This chain links TRBV2 with TRBJ2-7; 13 bases match TRBD2. This CDR3 is 14 amino acids long. In germline, CDR1 is SNHLY, CDR2 FYNNEI. The ends lost 11 bases at V and 2 bases at J; junction bases unmatched: 6. CDR3 sequence reads: CAVRTSGSTYEQYF. The CDR3 nucleotides read TGTGCCGTTCGGACTAGCGGGAGCACCTACGAGCAGTACTTC.

This clone showed up just once. The chain carries TRBV7-2 and TRBJ2-5; D uncertain. Germline CDR1 SGHTA, CDR2 FQGNSA. CDR3 size: 12 residues. Trimming cost V 1 base and J 4 bases, with 4 bases left between them. The CDR3 sequence is CASSLGLETQYF. In DNA form, the CDR3 reads TGTGCCAGCAGCTTAGGATTAGAGACCCAGTACTTC.

The chain combines TRBV3-1 (or the pseudogene TRBV3-2) with TRBJ2-3, with D unclear. Trimming removed 5 bases from V and 6 bases from J, with 12 bases in between. This CDR3 is 13 amino acids long. Per germline, CDR1 LGHDT and CDR2 YNNKEL (reference sequence). The CDR3 coding sequence is TGTGCCAGCAGCTCGGGCCAGGCGGATACGCAGTATTTT. Amino acid sequence: CASSSGQADTQYF.

This clone occurred a few times. The chain is built from TRBV6-1 and TRBJ1-6; D gene uncertain. Germline V gene sequence: CDR1 MNHNS, CDR2 SASEGT. The germline V and J ends were trimmed by 4 bases and 0 bases, with 10 bases remaining between them. This CDR3 spans 16 amino acids. The CDR3 region is CASSGTRSSYNSPLHF. CDR3 nucleotide sequence: TGTGCCAGCAGTGGAACCCGAAGCTCCTATAATTCACCCCTCCACTTT.

The V and J genes are TRBV7-3 and TRBJ2-1; 7 nucleotides line up with TRBD2. After removal of 2 bases from V and 5 bases from J, the junction contained 0 bases not matched to a gene. From germline, CDR1 is SGHTA and CDR2 FQGTGA. The CDR3 has 13 amino acids. CDR3 in amino acids: CASSLAGDNEQFF. CDR3 coding DNA: TGTGCCAGCAGCTTAGCGGGGGACAATGAGCAGTTCTTC.

The chain couples TRBV15 to TRBJ2-7; D is perhaps TRBD1 or TRBD2 (5 bases each). V shed 4 bases and J shed 0 bases, with 13 bases lying between them. Germline V gene sequence: CDR1 LNHNV, CDR2 YYDKDF (reference sequence). CDR3 length: 15 residues. The CDR3 DNA sequence: TGTGCCACCAGCATTGGGGGAGCCCTCTCCTACGAGCAGTACTTC. It translates to CATSIGGALSYEQYF.

V gene TRBV2 combines with J gene TRBJ2-7, with D possibly matching TRBD1 (5 bases). V lost 4 bases and J 0 bases, leaving 7 bases between the germline ends. This CDR3 comprises 13 residues. The V gene's germline CDR1 is SNHLY and CDR2 FYNNEI. Here the CDR3 reads CASSAQGSYEQYF. The CDR3 DNA is TGTGCCAGCAGTGCCCAGGGCTCCTACGAGCAGTACTTC. Complete variable domain (other parts from reference TRBV2 and TRBJ2-7): EPEVTQTPSHQVTQMGQEVILRCVPISNHLYFYWYRQILGQKVEFLVSFYNNEISEKSEIFDDQFSVERPDGSNFTLKIRSTKLEDSAMYFCASSAQGSYEQYFGPGTRLTVT.

This chain links TRBV7-8 with TRBJ2-2, with 9 positions matching TRBD1. CDR1 and CDR2 (germline): SGHVS, FQNEAQ. V shed 4 bases, J shed 4 bases, and the junction held 7 bases outside the gene matches. The CDR3 totals 16 residues. CDR3 region: CASSSRRQGGTGELFF. CDR3 nucleotide sequence: TGTGCCAGCAGCTCGCGACGACAGGGGGGCACCGGGGAGCTGTTTTTT.

The chain couples TRBV6-4 to TRBJ1-4, with 7 bases aligning to TRBD1. Germline V CDR1 and CDR2: MRHNA, SNTAGT. CDR3 length equals 16 residues. Trimming at V came to 7 bases and at J to 0 bases, leaving 8 bases not matched to a gene. This CDR3 reads CASTGTVLATNEKLFF. DNA for the CDR3: TGTGCCAGCACCGGGACAGTCCTAGCAACTAATGAAAAACTGTTTTTT.

The chain joins TRBV29-1 to TRBJ1-1, with unresolved D. The CDR3 extends over 12 amino acids. The germline CDR1 and CDR2 sequences are SQVTM and ANQGSEA. Deletions cut 7 bases from V and 10 bases from J, with 19 bases between. CDR3 sequence (DNA): TGCAGCGCCCTCCGGGATCTAGAGGGAGCTTTCTTT. Translation: CSALRDLEGAFF.

The chain employs TRBV15 and TRBJ2-2; no clear D. Trimming removed 1 base from V and 6 bases from J, with 9 bases in between. There are 14 residues in the CDR3. From germline, CDR1 is LNHNV and CDR2 YYDKDF (reference sequence). In nucleotides, the CDR3 is TGTGCCACCAGCAGAGTACCGGGCCCCGGGGAGCTGTTTTTT. Amino acids: CATSRVPGPGELFF.